The next 28 T cell receptor beta chains were all read from a single sample in a study of T cells in Graves' hyperthyroidism and ophthalmopathy. Amplified TCR beta CDR3 regions derived from RNA transcripts. A set of HTBI primers served as the primers for a first-round RT-PCR of the TCR CDR3. TCRdb redid the calling of the multiplex PCR reads with MiXCR, one entry per CDR3 protein. This table has around 480,000 distinct CDR3 sequences, approximately 15% appearing once. The sequencing sample was made of blood. The receptors stem from a woman aged 18-29 years with Graves' hyperthyroidism.

This clonotype was detected many times. V usage is TRBV7-3 and J usage is TRBJ1-2; 7 positions match TRBD1. The CDR3 runs 14 residues. Unmatched junction bases numbered 13, after V lost 8 bases and J lost 7 bases. Germline V gene sequence: CDR1 SGHTA, CDR2 FQGTGA. CDR3 in amino acids: CASGNRTGVGGYTF. The CDR3 DNA reads as TGTGCCAGCGGCAATCGGACAGGCGTCGGTGGCTACACCTTC.

For this clonotype: This may come from a read error, since a much larger clone is one base off. V gene TRBV20-1 combines with J gene TRBJ1-3; no clear D. V was cut by 0 bases and J by 4 bases, with 1 base left in between. CDR1 and CDR2 from the germline V gene are DFQATT and SNEGSKA (reference sequence). The CDR3 has 11 amino acids. The DNA of the CDR3 is TGCAGTGCTAGAGACGGAAACACCATATATTTT. It codes for CSARDGNTIYF.

This clonotype was recorded a few times. Without the conserved terminal phenylalanine or tryptophan, this CDR3 likely stems from a read error. The chain recombines TRBV2 with TRBJ1-5; tentatively, D is TRBD1 (6 bases). There are 15 residues in the CDR3. Germline CDR1 and CDR2: SNHLY and FYNNEI. Trimming took off 7 bases at V and 3 bases at J, with 16 bases between the two ends. The chain's CDR3 is CASTSGTHFNQPQHS. The DNA for the CDR3 is TGTGCCAGCACCTCCGGGACACACTTCAATCAGCCCCAGCATTCT.

This chain uses TRBV19 with TRBJ1-1; D not resolved. Germline loops: CDR1 LNHDA, CDR2 SQIVND (reference sequence). Trimming removed 5 bases from V and 5 bases from J, with 12 bases in between. The CDR3 covers 13 residues. The CDR3 here is CASSSETATEAFF. The CDR3 nucleotides are TGTGCCAGTAGTTCAGAAACGGCGACTGAAGCTTTCTTT.

The V and J genes are TRBV9 and TRBJ2-7; D gene ambiguous. The germline gives CDR1 SGDLS, CDR2 YYNGEE. Between the trimmed V and J ends, which lost 0 bases and 1 base, there was a span of 8 bases. CDR3 length: 14 amino acids. The CDR3 DNA reads as TGTGCCAGCAGCGTAGACGGGCGGTCCTACGAGCAGTACTTC. Translated, it gives CASSVDGRSYEQYF.

The chain has TRBV10-3 and TRBJ1-4; maybe TRBD1 (6 bases). The V and J ends lost 0 bases and 11 bases respectively, with 10 bases between them. The CDR3 loop spans 13 amino acids. Germline-derived CDR1 and CDR2 are ENHRY and SYGVKD. CDR3 in amino acids: CAISESGGPKLFF. Here the CDR3 DNA reads TGTGCCATCAGTGAGTCCGGGGGGCCGAAACTGTTTTTT.

This clonotype has more than one count but fewer than ten. The CDR3 nucleotides are TGTGCCAGCAGCCGTCAGGCCGGAGGGAATCAGCCCCAGCATTTT. This translates into CASSRQAGGNQPQHF. The chain employs TRBV3-1 and TRBJ1-5; D not certain. This CDR3 spans 15 amino acids. V dropped 4 bases and J dropped 4 bases, with 14 bases sitting between them. CDR1 is LGHDT and CDR2 is YNNKEL in the germline V gene (reference sequence).

This clonotype has a count of ten or more. This rearrangement joins TRBV24-1 to TRBJ2-6; the match to TRBD1 covers 7 bases. V gave up 4 bases and J gave up 4 bases; unmatched junction bases: 6. This CDR3 is 16 amino acids long. CDR1 KGHDR and CDR2 SFDVKD come from the germline V gene. CDR3 coding DNA: TGTGCCACCAGTGACCCGACAGGGTTGGGGGCCAACGTCCTGACTTTC. Protein sequence: CATSDPTGLGANVLTF.

This clonotype was counted ten times or more. This chain links TRBV12-3 or TRBV12-4 with TRBJ2-1; the D gene is possibly TRBD1 (5 bases). CDR3 length: 15 residues. Between the trimmed V and J ends, which lost 9 bases and 7 bases, there was a span of 22 bases. The DNA of the CDR3 is TGTGCCAGTCGCTACCGTCCTTCCCAGGGAAATGAGCAGTTCTTC. Amino acids: CASRYRPSQGNEQFF.

This clonotype was picked up a small number of times. The chain has TRBV6-1 and TRBJ2-1, with 9 bases lining up with TRBD2. Germline-derived CDR1 and CDR2 are MNHNS and SASEGT. Trimming at V came to 10 bases and at J to 6 bases, leaving 16 bases not matched to a gene. The CDR3 sequence is 16 residues long. The CDR3 sequence is CAILRYVAGVRNEQFF. The CDR3 nucleotides are TGTGCCATCCTACGGTACGTAGCGGGAGTGCGCAATGAGCAGTTCTTC.

This chain uses TRBV15 with TRBJ1-2; TRBD1 matches 12 bases. The CDR3 has 17 residues. Per germline, CDR1 LNHNV and CDR2 YYDKDF (reference sequence). With V trimmed by 2 bases and J by 1 base, 5 bases remained unmatched. The CDR3 DNA sequence: TGTGCCACCAGCAGACAGGGACAGGGGGCGATTAACTATGGCTACACCTTC. It codes for CATSRQGQGAINYGYTF.

This clonotype has a count of ten or more. The chain carries TRBV11-2 and TRBJ1-1, with 7 bases matching TRBD1. This CDR3 region has 15 residues. Per germline, CDR1 SGHAT and CDR2 FQNNGV. With 5 bases clipped from V and 0 bases from J, the junction kept 6 bases outside the gene matches. CDR3 DNA sequence: TGTGCCAGCAGCCGTGGGACAGCCATGAACACTGAAGCTTTCTTT. This gives the protein CASSRGTAMNTEAFF.

The V gene is TRBV15, the J gene TRBJ1-5; D may be TRBD1 (5 bases). Germline CDR1 LNHNV, CDR2 YYDKDF (reference sequence). V dropped 1 base and J dropped 6 bases, with 22 bases sitting between them. The CDR3 has 18 amino acids. CDR3 bases: TGTGCCACCAGCAGAGGCAGCTTAGGCAGGGTTATGACTCAGCCCCAGCATTTT. Its protein is CATSRGSLGRVMTQPQHF.

This clonotype occurred many times. The genes are TRBV3-1 and TRBJ2-7, with a weak D call TRBD2 (5 bases). The CDR3 is 15 residues long. The germline CDR1 and CDR2 sequences are LGHDT and YNNKEL (reference sequence). With 4 bases removed from V and 0 bases from J, the gap between germline ends came to 13 bases. This chain's CDR3 is CASSPGVGGSYEQYF. DNA for the CDR3: TGTGCCAGCAGCCCCGGGGTTGGTGGCTCCTACGAGCAGTACTTC.

This clonotype was recorded many times. This chain joins TRBV10-3 and TRBJ2-1; 10 nucleotides agree with TRBD2. This CDR3 contains 13 residues. The germline V gene encodes CDR1 ENHRY and CDR2 SYGVKD. V lost 11 bases and J lost 2; bases outside the gene matches: 3. The CDR3 loop is CASTSGAYNEQFF. The CDR3 DNA is TGTGCCTCAACTAGCGGGGCCTACAATGAGCAGTTCTTC.

The gene calls are TRBV7-6 and TRBJ2-3; 10 nucleotides match TRBD2. The length of the CDR3 is 17 residues. J lost 4 bases, V lost 2 bases, and 9 bases had no gene match. Germline assignment: CDR1 SGHVS and CDR2 FNYEAQ. CDR3 nucleotide sequence: TGTGCCAGCAGCTTAATGGCTAGCGGGAGTAGCGCAGATACGCAGTATTTT. Amino acid sequence: CASSLMASGSSADTQYF.

Many counts were recorded for this clonotype. The chain links TRBV2 to TRBJ1-5; TRBD1 is a possible D gene (5 bases). This CDR3 contains 15 residues. Trimming shortened V by 3 bases and J by 5 bases, and 14 bases separated the two germline ends. Germline CDR1 is SNHLY and CDR2 is FYNNEI. This CDR3 reads CASSDSGGNYQPQHF. As DNA, the CDR3 is TGTGCCAGCAGTGATTCGGGGGGGAATTATCAGCCCCAGCATTTT.

This clonotype was seen a handful of times. CDR3 DNA: TGTGCCAGCAGTTACTCGGTGGGGACTTCTAATTACGAGCAGTACGTC. Translated: CASSYSVGTSNYEQYV. The chain uses TRBV6-2 or TRBV6-3 and TRBJ2-7, with D maybe TRBD2 (6 bases). The CDR3 length is 16 residues. Trimming took 0 bases from V and 4 from J, leaving 16 bases between them. From germline, CDR1 is MNHEY and CDR2 SVGEGT.

This clonotype was recorded at least ten times. The J gene is TRBJ2-1, the V gene TRBV6-1; D is undetermined. The V and J ends lost 4 bases and 5 bases respectively, with 15 bases between them. There are 15 residues in the CDR3. Germline-derived CDR1 and CDR2 are MNHNS and SASEGT. The DNA for the CDR3 is TGTGCCAGCAGTGGGGTTTCCGAGGCAAACAATGAGCAGTTCTTC. Translation gives CASSGVSEANNEQFF.

This clonotype turned up a few times. The V call is TRBV7-3, the J call TRBJ2-3; possibly TRBD1 or TRBD2 for D (5 bases each). Germline CDR1 and CDR2: SGHTA and FQGTGA. Trimming stripped 7 bases from V and 2 bases from J, with 13 bases between. The CDR3 runs 14 residues. The CDR3 region has the DNA TGTGCCAGCAAAGAGGGACGTAACACAGATACGCAGTATTTT. This translates into CASKEGRNTDTQYF.

This chain links TRBV27 with TRBJ1-1, with D possibly being TRBD1 (5 bases). The CDR3 contains 13 residues. V was trimmed by 3 bases and J by 11 bases, leaving 16 bases between them. CDR1 and CDR2 from the germline V gene are MNHEY and SMNVEV (reference sequence). The CDR3 DNA reads as TGTGCCAGCAGTTTCGGACCCAGGGTAGCCGCTTTCTTT. Translation gives CASSFGPRVAAFF.

The chain joins TRBV5-1 to TRBJ2-7; D is uncertain. The CDR3 loop spans 14 amino acids. Deletions cut 2 bases from V and 5 bases from J, with 14 bases between. Germline CDR1 is SGHRS and CDR2 is YFSETQ. CDR3 sequence (DNA): TGCGCCAGCAGCTTTGTGGGGTTCGATGACGAGCAGTACGTC. Translated, it gives CASSFVGFDDEQYV.

J is TRBJ1-1 and V is TRBV3-1, with TRBD1 as a possible D gene (5 bases). V lost 3 bases and J 1 base, leaving 9 bases between the germline ends. This CDR3 has 14 amino acids. CDR1 is LGHDT and CDR2 is YNNKEL in the germline V gene (reference sequence). In DNA, the CDR3 is TGTGCCAGCAGCCATTCTGACAGGAACACTGAAGCTTTCTTT. Translation gives CASSHSDRNTEAFF.

This clonotype was seen repeatedly, ten times or more. The chain couples TRBV30 to TRBJ2-4; D remains ambiguous. The CDR3 runs to 11 residues. Germline CDR1 is GTSNPN and CDR2 is SVGIG (reference sequence). Trimming pared 0 bases from V and 6 bases from J, leaving 3 bases between. The CDR3 sequence: CAWSVGNIQYF. The CDR3, as DNA: TGTGCCTGGAGTGTAGGAAACATTCAGTACTTC.

This clonotype was detected many times. This chain uses TRBV27 with TRBJ2-2; 8 bases are shared with TRBD2. After removal of 5 bases from V and 7 bases from J, the junction contained 12 bases not matched to a gene. The CDR3 extends over 16 amino acids. Germline V gives CDR1 MNHEY, CDR2 SMNVEV (reference sequence). DNA of the CDR3: TGTGCCAGCAGTCCACAATGGGCGGGAGGTGGCGGGGAGCTGTTTTTT. Its translation: CASSPQWAGGGGELFF.

The chain couples TRBV2 to TRBJ1-1; perhaps TRBD1 as D (5 bases). The CDR3 extends over 13 amino acids. The germline V gene encodes CDR1 SNHLY and CDR2 FYNNEI. The V end lost 7 bases, the J end lost 5 bases, and 14 bases lay between the germline ends. CDR3 sequence reads: CASKVREGTEAFF. CDR3 bases: TGTGCCAGCAAAGTCAGGGAGGGTACTGAAGCTTTCTTT.

This clonotype was observed at least ten times. This chain links TRBV7-9 with TRBJ2-7; the match to TRBD1 covers 9 bases. V shed 4 bases, J shed 7 bases, and the junction held 14 bases outside the gene matches. Per the germline V gene, CDR1 is SEHNR and CDR2 is FQNEAQ (reference sequence). The CDR3 extends over 16 amino acids. Written as DNA, the CDR3 is TGTGCCAGCAGCTCGTCAACAGGGGGCTCTCTCGGTGAGCAGTACTTC. Protein sequence: CASSSSTGGSLGEQYF.

This clonotype was recorded at least ten times. The V and J genes are TRBV12-3 or TRBV12-4 and TRBJ2-2, with 16 bases lining up with TRBD2. The CDR3 is 20 amino acids. The junction had 9 bases not matched to a gene; V was cut back by 1 base and J by 4 bases. CDR3 in DNA: TGTGCCAGCAGTTTAGTTCCGGGACTAGCGGGAGGGCAGATCACCGGGGAGCTGTTTTTT. It encodes CASSLVPGLAGGQITGELFF.